This T cell receptor beta chain was sequenced during a study of blood T cell repertoires in COVID-19. Across the whole study: The study drew acute and convalescent COVID-19 samples from the United States, Italy and Spain. T cells, B-cell-depleted T cells, or PBMCs supplied cDNA or gDNA.

As processed by the authors: Reference gene primer amplification yielded estimated nucleated cell counts. Libraries were prepared by immunoSEQ multiplex PCR; TCRdb keeps only in-frame clonotypes and omits some of them. Clone size and the V and J calls come from that table; the DNA yielded D and trimming. The data contain about 34,000 clones, almost 80% of them seen just once; the ten biggest clones take up about 7.9%. The V gene lost 5 bases and the J gene lost 8 bases, with 10 bases spanning the gap. This CDR3 is 13 amino acids long. CDR1 is SGHTA, CDR2 FQGTGA, per germline. Material: peripheral blood. The rearrangement uses TRBV7-3 and TRBJ1-6; D not resolved. This sequence was found in a woman between 55 and 75 years old with acute or convalescent COVID-19. The CDR3 coding sequence is TGTGCCAGCAGCCCGGGTGGTGATTCACCCCTCCACTTT. This codes for CASSPGGDSPLHF.